This T cell receptor beta chain was sequenced for a study of blood T cell repertoires in COVID-19 (dated by TCRdb to about 2020). In terms of the full investigation: Samples from collaborators originated in the United States, Italy and Spain and spanned both the acute and convalescent phases of COVID-19. The material from the prospective study consisted of cDNA or gDNA derived from T cells, B-cell-depleted T cells, or PBMCs. Deeply sampled blood TCRbeta repertoires from subjects exposed to, actively infected with, or recovered from COVID-19 were included in the dataset. The repertoires were released in a freely available public database intended as a resource for research on the immune response to SARS-CoV-2. The samples were drawn from the first 160 participants of the ongoing ImmuneRACE study and from 1,254 subjects provided by 6 global collaborators. The sample metadata nearly always contained a de-identified subject ID, COVID-19 status, age in years and sex. HLA class I and class II types, where available, came from metadata supplied by the sample provider rather than from assay-based typing.

What the authors observed across the whole study: Clinical and demographic metadata were provided uncurated, with the amount varying by source and participant.

On this clone: Its antigen is not yet known. There are no base qualities to consult, and no much larger clone falls within one base.

TCRbeta CDR3 regions were amplified from genomic DNA by means of the immunoSEQ Assay, a bias-controlled multiplex PCR. Under the source paper's analysis protocol: Within the assay, amplification of reference gene primers was used to estimate how many nucleated cells each sample contained. To quantify the absolute abundance of each unique TCRbeta CDR3 rearrangement, sequence reads were collapsed and filtered. For each sample, productive Simpson clonality was calculated as the square root of Simpson's diversity index across productive rearrangements. Drawn from immuneACCESS, this table holds only the in-frame rearrangements with V and J called that TCRdb kept. Clones are partly lost; checked studies trace under half to an unresolved V gene and leave the rest unexplained. That table furnishes V, J and clone size, whereas the DNA furnished D and trimming. This sample lists 240,000 or so clones; approximately 85% were detected once. The top ten clones comprise around 12% of the sample.

Whole blood was collected in K2EDTA tubes by collaborating institutions according to the institutions' own protocols. For TCRbeta analysis, collaborators shipped samples as frozen whole blood, isolated PBMCs, or DNA extracted from either of those sample types. The CDR3 measures 17 amino acids from cysteine to phenylalanine. The only DNA kept is the CDR3, 51 bases in frame from the first base. The germline V gene encodes CDR1 MDHEN and CDR2 SYDVKM. Deletion took 6 bases off V and 9 bases off J, with a span of 24 bases between the germline ends. Sample: peripheral blood. This clonotype was sampled from a woman in her fifties or sixties with active or convalescent COVID-19. The chain uses TRBV28 and TRBJ1-6, with TRBD1 tentatively as D gene (6 bases match). The sequenced DNA: TGTGCCAGCAGACGGGGGGCGCGTTCCCTGCTTTTTTCACCCCTCCACTTT. This encodes CASRRGARSLLFSPLHF. The full variable domain, completed from the reference TRBV28 and TRBJ1-6 proteins outside the CDR3, reads DVKVTQSSRYLVKRTGEKVFLECVQDMDHENMFWYRQDPGLGLRLIYFSYDVKMKEKGDIPEGYSVSREKKERFSLILESASTNQTSMYLCASRRGARSLLFSPLHFGNGTRLTVT.